The 29 T cell receptor beta chains below all came from one sample that was sequenced in a study of glioma-infiltrating T cells. Using RNA template, CDR3s of TCR alpha and beta were amplified with iRepertoire arm-PCR. Each CDR3 protein gets one entry after TCRdb re-called the multiplex PCR reads with MiXCR. The sample records more than 100,000 distinct CDR3 sequences, about 30% being singletons. The material sequenced was glioma tissue, nonneoplastic brain tissue, or PBMCs (not recorded which). These receptors all stem from a human donor with low-grade glioma or glioblastoma, undergoing nonglioma brain surgery, or in good health (not recorded which).

This clonotype was picked up many times. This chain uses TRBV20-1 with TRBJ1-1; possibly TRBD1 for D (6 bases). CDR3 size: 15 residues. Trimming removed 5 bases from V and 1 base from J, with 17 bases in between. The germline V gene encodes CDR1 DFQATT and CDR2 SNEGSKA (reference sequence). As DNA, the CDR3 is TGCAGTGCTTACCGAACAGGGAGCCCGAACACTGAAGCTTTCTTT. This translates into CSAYRTGSPNTEAFF.

The chain recombines TRBV9 with TRBJ1-2; D unresolved. The V end was cut by 7 bases, the J end by 4 bases, with 11 bases between. The CDR3 covers 12 residues. Germline values: CDR1 SGDLS, CDR2 YYNGEE. The CDR3 DNA sequence: TGTGCCAGCTTCGCTCCCGCCTATGGCTACACCTTC. It is translated as CASFAPAYGYTF.

The V gene is TRBV14, the J gene TRBJ2-3; D gene ambiguous. Trimming left V 6 bases short and J 6 bases short, with 7 bases between. CDR1 is SGHDN and CDR2 is FVKESK in the germline V gene. The CDR3 totals 11 residues. CDR3 sequence reads: CASRKGDTQYF. The CDR3 coding sequence is TGTGCCAGCAGGAAAGGGGATACGCAGTATTTT.

This clonotype was seen ten or more times. The genes are TRBV18 and TRBJ2-7, with a tentative D call TRBD2 (5 bases). The V end lost 4 bases, the J end lost 4 bases, and 14 bases lay between the germline ends. The germline V gene has CDR1 KGHSH and CDR2 LQKENI. CDR3 length: 14 residues. CDR3 sequence reads: CASSLPGLTYEQYF. The CDR3, as DNA: TGTGCCAGCTCACTCCCCGGACTTACTTACGAGCAGTACTTC.

A single count supports this clonotype. A much larger clone lies a single base off, so this may be a read error. The J gene is TRBJ1-2, the V gene TRBV20-1; D is uncertain. From germline, CDR1 is DFQATT and CDR2 SNEGSKA (reference sequence). V lost 1 base, J lost 6 bases, and 12 bases lay in between. The CDR3 extends over 13 amino acids. CDR3 amino acids: CSARARAGNGYTF. In nucleotides, the CDR3 is TGCAGTGCTAGAGCTCGGGCAGGAAATGGCTACACCTTC.

This clonotype was detected only a few times. This chain connects TRBV19 to TRBJ2-5; 12 bases are shared with TRBD2. This CDR3 is 15 amino acids long. With V trimmed by 7 bases and J by 6 bases, 9 bases remained unmatched. Germline lookup yields CDR1 LNHDA and CDR2 SQIVND (reference sequence). The CDR3 DNA is TGTGCCAGTATCTCGACTAGCGGGGGTCCTAAGACCCAGTACTTC. This codes for CASISTSGGPKTQYF. The full variable domain, rest sourced from reference TRBV19 and TRBJ2-5, is DGGITQSPKYLFRKEGQNVTLSCEQNLNHDAMYWYRQDPGQGLRLIYYSQIVNDFQKGDIAEGYSVSREKKESFPLTVTSAQKNPTAFYLCASISTSGGPKTQYFGPGTRLLVL.

This chain links TRBV5-1 with TRBJ2-3; weak D call: TRBD2 (7 bases). CDR3 length: 15 amino acids. The V end lost 2 bases, the J end lost 1 base, and 11 bases lay between the germline ends. Looked up from germline, CDR1 is SGHRS and CDR2 is YFSETQ. CDR3 in amino acids: CASSFFGGRTDTQYF. CDR3 DNA sequence: TGCGCCAGCAGCTTCTTCGGGGGGCGCACAGATACGCAGTATTTT.

Worth noting for this clonotype: The germline gene is not matched at one end of the junction; a read error may be the cause. The CDR3 DNA is TGCAGTGCTCCTTGGACTGGGGGGGGGGATGAGCAGCCCTTC. Protein sequence: CSAPWTGGGDEQPF. The chain has TRBV20-1 and TRBJ2-1, with 7 bases aligning to TRBD2. This CDR3 region has 14 residues. Germline V gene data show CDR1 as DFQATT and CDR2 as SNEGSKA (reference sequence).

Ten or more counts support this clonotype. The chain has TRBV20-1 and TRBJ1-2; 7 bases match TRBD1. CDR3 length: 13 amino acids. Germline V gene lookup returns CDR1 DFQATT and CDR2 SNEGSKA (reference sequence). V dropped 1 base and J dropped 6; count of bases not matched to a gene: 5. The CDR3 coding sequence is TGCAGTGCTAGAGTTCTGACAGGGAATGGCTACACCTTC. The encoded protein is CSARVLTGNGYTF.

This clonotype was detected only once. Since a much larger clone is just one base distant, this may be a read error. The chain has TRBV3-1 and TRBJ2-3; the D call may be TRBD1 or TRBD2 (5 bases each). Germline V gene lookup returns CDR1 LGHDT and CDR2 YNNKEL (reference sequence). The CDR3 has 14 residues. Here the CDR3 reads CASSQEAVTDTQNF. Written as DNA, the CDR3 is TGTGCCAGCAGCCAAGAAGCGGTGACAGATACGCAGAATTTT.

The count of this clonotype is one. The rearrangement uses TRBV7-2 and TRBJ1-5; the D gene is possibly TRBD1 (5 bases). Germline V gene sequence: CDR1 SGHTA, CDR2 FQGNSA. The CDR3 covers 15 residues. V was trimmed by 4 bases and J by 8 bases, leaving 18 bases between them. CDR3 residues: CASSSGIGVGKPQHF. For the CDR3, the DNA is TGTGCCAGCAGCTCAGGGATAGGGGTGGGTAAGCCCCAGCATTTT.

This clonotype appeared a single time. A single base separates this from a much larger clone, so it may be a read error. The chain has TRBV20-1 and TRBJ1-5; maybe TRBD1 (5 bases). Trimming stripped 3 bases from V and 8 bases from J, with 17 bases between. The CDR3 sequence is 14 residues long. Germline assignment: CDR1 DFQATT and CDR2 SNEGSKA (reference sequence). CDR3 in amino acids: CSARDGTAYEPQHF. CDR3 in DNA: TGCAGTGCTAGGGACGGGACTGCCTATGAGCCCCAGCATTTT.

This clonotype was counted many times. This chain joins TRBV7-9 and TRBJ1-1; a weak D match, TRBD1 (5 bases). Per the germline V gene, CDR1 is SEHNR and CDR2 is FQNEAQ (reference sequence). Trimming stripped 6 bases from V and 4 bases from J, with 18 bases between. This CDR3 comprises 15 residues. CDR3 DNA: TGTGCCAGCAGACTTTTCGGGCAGGGTCGCACTGAAGCTTTCTTT. Protein: CASRLFGQGRTEAFF.

This clonotype was found many times. This chain connects TRBV19 to TRBJ2-5, with 11 bases identical to TRBD2. After removal of 3 bases from V and 5 bases from J, the junction contained 5 bases not matched to a gene. CDR1 is LNHDA and CDR2 is SQIVND in the germline V gene (reference sequence). CDR3 length equals 15 residues. This CDR3 is CASSMTSGELETQYF. The CDR3 DNA reads TGTGCCAGTAGTATGACTAGCGGGGAACTGGAGACCCAGTACTTC.

This clonotype has just a few counts. As DNA, the CDR3 is TGTGCCAGCAGGTCAGGGGGCTCTGGAAACACCATATATTTT. It codes for CASRSGGSGNTIYF. The genes are TRBV6-1 and TRBJ1-3; 7 bases map to TRBD1. The V gene end was trimmed by 6 bases and the J gene end by 0 bases; junction bases not matched to a gene: 2. Germline CDR1 reads MNHNS; CDR2 reads SASEGT. The CDR3 is 14 residues long.

This rearrangement joins TRBV4-2 to TRBJ2-5, with 7 nucleotides matching TRBD2. Germline CDR1 LGHNA, CDR2 YNFKEQ. This CDR3 is built from 16 residues. J lost 3 bases, V lost 3 bases, and 10 bases had no gene match. The DNA for the CDR3 is TGTGCCAGCAGCCACGGGTTTGGGGGGGTTGAAGAGACCCAGTACTTC. It specifies CASSHGFGGVEETQYF.

To note about this clonotype: With a much larger clone just one base away, this may be a read error. This chain connects TRBV20-1 to TRBJ1-3; unclear D gene. The CDR3 has 13 residues. Germline V gene sequence: CDR1 DFQATT, CDR2 SNEGSKA (reference sequence). V lost 3 bases to trimming and J lost 11 bases, with 17 bases between them. The CDR3 DNA follows: TGCAGTGCTAGCGACGGAAGAGGGTTTTCCATATATTTT. It codes for CSASDGRGFSIYF.

CDR3 sequence: CASSPPSGGSTDTQYF. CDR3 bases: TGTGCCAGCTCACCACCTAGCGGGGGGAGCACAGATACGCAGTATTTT. The chain uses TRBV18 and TRBJ2-3, with 10 nucleotides matching TRBD2. CDR1 KGHSH and CDR2 LQKENI come from the germline V gene. CDR3 length: 16 residues. The junction had 0 bases not matched to a gene; V was cut back by 0 bases and J by 0 bases.

This clonotype has a count of ten or more. The chain links TRBV7-2 to TRBJ2-3; no definite D call. The V end was cut by 2 bases, the J end by 2 bases, with 8 bases between. This CDR3 is built from 14 residues. Germline values: CDR1 SGHTA, CDR2 FQGNSA. In nucleotides, the CDR3 is TGTGCCAGCAGCTTAATCCAGAACACAGATACGCAGTATTTT. This translates into CASSLIQNTDTQYF.

CDR3 nucleotide sequence: TGTGCCAGCAATAAGGAGGCTAGCAACACCTACAATGAGCAGTTCTTC. Its translation: CASNKEASNTYNEQFF. J is TRBJ2-1 and V is TRBV2, with D possibly being TRBD2 (5 bases). The CDR3 length is 16 residues. The germline V gene has CDR1 SNHLY and CDR2 FYNNEI. Deletions cut 7 bases from V and 2 bases from J, with 18 bases between.

About this clonotype: A read error may explain this, as a much larger clone is one base away. The chain carries TRBV4-1 and TRBJ2-7; 12 nucleotides agree with TRBD1. Germline V gene lookup returns CDR1 MGHRA and CDR2 YSYEKL. The CDR3 is 17 residues long. J gave up 7 bases and V 1 base, and 11 bases lay outside the gene matches. DNA of the CDR3: TGCGCCAGCAGCCAAGGACCGGGACAGGGGGCGATCAATGAGCAGTACTTC. This translates into CASSQGPGQGAINEQYF.

This clonotype was recorded at least ten times. The germline gene is not matched at one end of the junction; a read error may be the cause. The CDR3 protein is CASSFNREAQYF. The CDR3, as DNA: TGTGCCAGCAGCTTCAACCGAGAGGCCCAGTACTTC. The chain uses TRBV7-8 and TRBJ2-5; D remains ambiguous. The V gene's germline CDR1 is SGHVS and CDR2 FQNEAQ. This CDR3 spans 12 amino acids.

A word on this clonotype: Since a much larger clone is just one base distant, this may be a read error. This chain links TRBV6-5 with TRBJ1-5; a possible D gene is TRBD1 (5 bases). Trimming left V 5 bases short and J 5 bases short, with 19 bases between. The CDR3 is 16 amino acids. Per the germline V gene, CDR1 is MNHEY and CDR2 is SVGAGI. CDR3 in amino acids: CASSPAVAGHHQPQHF. CDR3 DNA sequence: TGTGCCAGCAGTCCCGCCGTGGCAGGGCATCATCAGCCCCAGCATTTT.

This clonotype was seen many times. V and J are TRBV28 and TRBJ1-4, with 8 bases fitting TRBD1. CDR3 length equals 18 residues. Germline values: CDR1 MDHEN, CDR2 SYDVKM. V was pared by 5 bases and J by 5 bases, with 16 bases of the junction left unmatched. The CDR3 DNA follows: TGTGCCAGCAGTCCTGGACAGGGAACTCGGGAGGACAATGAAAAACTGTTTTTT. Amino acid sequence: CASSPGQGTREDNEKLFF.

As for this clonotype: A read error is likely, as this CDR3 ends without the conserved phenylalanine or tryptophan. This sequence joins TRBV2 and TRBJ2-1; 15 nucleotides line up with TRBD2. The V and J ends lost 8 bases and 9 bases, in that order; junction bases with no gene match: 8. CDR1 and CDR2 (germline): SNHLY, FYNNEI. This CDR3 has 15 residues. DNA of the CDR3: TGTGCCAGCGCCCGGACTAGCGGGGGGGCTGGTGAGCAGTTCCTC. Translation: CASARTSGGAGEQFL.

Turning to this clonotype: The junction and the germline gene differ at one end; a read error may be behind it. The chain has TRBV13 and TRBJ2-7, with D perhaps TRBD1 or TRBD2 (5 bases each). Germline V gives CDR1 PRHDT, CDR2 FYEKMQ (reference sequence). The CDR3 is made up of 14 amino acids. The CDR3 DNA sequence: TGTGTCAGCAGCTTAGGCCAGGGAGCCTACGAGCAGTACTTC. This gives the protein CVSSLGQGAYEQYF.

V and J are TRBV28 and TRBJ2-7; 12 bases are shared with TRBD1. Germline assignment: CDR1 MDHEN and CDR2 SYDVKM. The CDR3 contains 16 residues. V was pared by 2 bases and J by 7 bases, with 9 bases of the junction left unmatched. The CDR3 sequence is CASSLNRDRGPLEQYF. CDR3 nucleotide sequence: TGTGCCAGCAGTTTAAACCGGGACAGGGGGCCGTTGGAGCAGTACTTC.

The chain uses TRBV20-1 and TRBJ2-7, with a possible D match to TRBD2 (5 bases). The CDR3 has 15 residues. Germline CDR1 is DFQATT and CDR2 is SNEGSKA (reference sequence). Trimming pared 1 base from V and 10 bases from J, leaving 23 bases between. CDR3 sequence: CSARGRREGNTFQYF. The CDR3 bases are TGCAGTGCTAGAGGTAGGAGAGAGGGAAATACGTTCCAGTACTTC.

This clonotype has a single count. It may be a read error: a sequence one base away is much more abundant. The J gene is TRBJ1-1, the V gene TRBV5-4; D is uncertain. The V gene's germline CDR1 is SGHNT and CDR2 YYREEE (reference sequence). Trimming cost V 0 bases and J 4 bases, with 13 bases left between them. This CDR3 has 15 residues. CDR3 amino acids: CASSLGGEWGTEAFF. Written as DNA, the CDR3 is TGTGCCAGCAGCTTGGGGGGAGAGTGGGGCACTGAAGCTTTCTTT.